These 5 T cell receptor beta chains came from one sample sequenced in a study of OX40 agonist ivuxolimab in advanced cancers. TCRdb keeps only in-frame clones here, not all; method: immunoSEQ multiplex PCR. Found here are more than 20,000 clones, approximately 70% of them singletons; the top ten hold 15% to 20%. Sample: CD4+ or CD8+ T cells sorted from blood, taken in a trial of the OX40 agonist ivuxolimab. Receptors were obtained from an adult with an advanced solid tumor such as melanoma, head and neck, liver or kidney cancer.

This chain joins TRBV5-1 and TRBJ2-7; no reliable D call. The germline V and J ends were trimmed by 0 bases and 3 bases, with 10 bases remaining between them. The CDR3 consists of 14 residues. Germline CDR1 reads SGHRS; CDR2 reads YFSETQ. The CDR3 spells CASSLGGWGYEQYF. The CDR3 DNA reads TGCGCCAGCAGCTTGGGGGGTTGGGGCTACGAGCAGTACTTC.

J is TRBJ1-5 and V is TRBV6-6; D ambiguous. The CDR3 runs to 11 residues. The germline V gene has CDR1 MNHNY and CDR2 SVGAGI (reference sequence). Trimming took 8 bases from V and 6 from J, leaving 8 bases between them. The CDR3 loop reads CASGSSQPQHF. In DNA form, the CDR3 reads TGTGCCAGCGGAAGCTCTCAGCCCCAGCATTTT.

The V gene is TRBV7-8, the J gene TRBJ1-2, with D possibly matching TRBD1 (5 bases). The V end was cut by 1 base, the J end by 8 bases, with 17 bases between. The CDR3 has 15 amino acids. CDR1 is SGHVS, CDR2 FQNEAQ, per germline. In DNA, the CDR3 is TGTGCCAGCAGCTTAGTAGTTCAAGGGGACCTAGGCTACACCTTC. Protein sequence: CASSLVVQGDLGYTF. Drawing the rest from reference TRBV7-8 and TRBJ1-2, the complete variable domain is GAGVSQSPRYKVAKRGQDVALRCDPISGHVSLFWYQQALGQGPEFLTYFQNEAQLDKSGLPSDRFFAERPEGSVSTLKIQRTQQEDSAVYLCASSLVVQGDLGYTFGSGTRLTVV.

This clone was recorded once. This chain joins TRBV21-1 and TRBJ1-3; the listed D gene, TRBD1, was not tested against the DNA. TRBV21-1 is noted as a pseudogene. The CDR3 is 16 residues long. In DNA form, the CDR3 reads TGTGCCAGCAGCAGGGGGCCCGCTAGCTCTGGAAACACCATATATTTT. This translates into CASSRGPASSGNTIYF.

This clone has only one observation. V and J are TRBV27 and TRBJ1-2; D gene ambiguous. The germline CDR1 and CDR2 sequences are MNHEY and SMNVEV (reference sequence). Trimming pared 8 bases from V and 4 bases from J, leaving 8 bases between. The CDR3 is 11 residues long. The CDR3 is CASRAFYGYTF. The CDR3 DNA is TGTGCCAGCCGGGCGTTCTATGGCTACACCTTC.